These 16 T cell receptor beta chains came from one sample sequenced in a study of blood T cell repertoires in COVID-19. Clones were sequenced by immunoSEQ multiplex PCR, and TCRdb holds only the in-frame ones, with some missing. The sample includes some 140,000 clones, approximately 85% of them seen just once. Specimen: peripheral blood. The source of these receptors is a human donor in a cohort sampled during active COVID-19.

This chain joins TRBV15 and TRBJ1-2, with D tentatively TRBD1 (5 bases). Germline CDR1 reads LNHNV; CDR2 reads YYDKDF (reference sequence). The CDR3 has 15 amino acids. Trimming shortened V by 0 bases and J by 5 bases, and 13 bases separated the two germline ends. CDR3: CATSRDRIGAYGYTF. In DNA form, the CDR3 reads TGTGCCACCAGCAGAGATCGGATAGGGGCTTATGGCTACACCTTC.

V gene TRBV7-2 combines with J gene TRBJ2-1; D perhaps matches TRBD1 (5 bases). The length of the CDR3 is 13 residues. Germline CDR1 is SGHTA and CDR2 is FQGNSA. Trimming took 0 bases from V and 9 from J, leaving 9 bases between them. The CDR3 DNA reads as TGTGCCAGCAGCTTAGCAATAACAGGTGAGCAGTTCTTC. It codes for CASSLAITGEQFF.

The rearrangement joins TRBV6-6 to TRBJ2-7, with D perhaps TRBD1 (6 bases). Germline values: CDR1 MNHNY, CDR2 SVGAGI (reference sequence). The germline V and J ends were trimmed by 9 bases and 5 bases, with 14 bases remaining between them. The CDR3 has 12 amino acids. CDR3 amino acids: CASGTNRDEQYF. The CDR3 DNA is TGTGCCAGTGGAACTAACAGGGACGAGCAGTACTTC.

The rearrangement links TRBV6-5 to TRBJ1-5; maybe TRBD1 (6 bases). The CDR3 is 15 residues long. Germline CDR1 MNHEY, CDR2 SVGAGI. Trimming shortened V by 6 bases and J by 2 bases, and 14 bases separated the two germline ends. The CDR3 DNA reads as TGTGCCAGCAGACGACAGGTCGGTGGCAATCAGCCCCAGCATTTT. This codes for CASRRQVGGNQPQHF.

This chain connects TRBV7-9 to TRBJ2-2; possible D gene TRBD1, 5 bases. The V and J ends lost 5 bases and 5 bases respectively, with 15 bases between them. The CDR3 is 15 residues long. Per germline, CDR1 SEHNR and CDR2 FQNEAQ (reference sequence). CDR3 in amino acids: CASSPQGRWTGELFF. CDR3 sequence (DNA): TGTGCCAGCAGCCCTCAGGGTCGGTGGACCGGGGAGCTGTTTTTT.

This clone rates as medium-sized. The chain carries TRBV7-8 and TRBJ1-2; TRBD1 aligns across 9 bases. This CDR3 contains 16 residues. The V and J ends lost 1 base and 5 bases, in that order; junction bases with no gene match: 8. In germline, CDR1 is SGHVS, CDR2 FQNEAQ. CDR3 nucleotides: TGTGCCAGCAGCTTAGGGGGACAGGGTGGGTTGTATGGCTACACCTTC. It translates to CASSLGGQGGLYGYTF.

The chain links TRBV6-6 to TRBJ1-1, with 8 bases that match TRBD1. Germline V gives CDR1 MNHNY, CDR2 SVGAGI (reference sequence). With V trimmed by 2 bases and J by 4 bases, 6 bases remained unmatched. The CDR3 has 15 amino acids. CDR3 region: CASSYARQGTTEAFF. The CDR3 DNA sequence: TGTGCCAGCAGTTACGCGCGACAGGGGACCACTGAAGCTTTCTTT.

This chain uses TRBV6-6 with TRBJ1-4, with D tentatively TRBD1 (6 bases). Per germline, CDR1 MNHNY and CDR2 SVGAGI (reference sequence). This CDR3 has 15 residues. V was trimmed by 8 bases and J by 3 bases, leaving 16 bases between them. The CDR3 spells CASGRPGESNEKLFF. For the CDR3, the DNA is TGTGCCAGCGGTAGGCCAGGGGAATCTAATGAAAAACTGTTTTTT.

The V and J genes are TRBV5-8 and TRBJ1-6, with D possibly being TRBD1 (5 bases). Trimming took 4 bases from V and 5 from J, leaving 19 bases between them. The CDR3 length is 17 residues. The germline V gene encodes CDR1 SGHTS and CDR2 YDEGEE. The CDR3 DNA reads TGTGCCAGCAGCCCAACCCGGGCAGGGCTCCATAATTCACCCCTCCACTTT. Translating gives CASSPTRAGLHNSPLHF.

The chain has TRBV6-5 and TRBJ2-7; D perhaps matches TRBD2 (6 bases). Trimming left V 5 bases short and J 3 bases short, with 14 bases between. CDR3 size: 14 residues. Germline assignment: CDR1 MNHEY and CDR2 SVGAGI. CDR3 region: CASSKQGLSYEQYF. The CDR3 DNA sequence: TGTGCCAGCAGTAAGCAAGGACTAAGCTACGAGCAGTACTTC.

The chain has TRBV27 and TRBJ2-2; 8 nucleotides match TRBD1. V lost 6 bases, J lost 5 bases, and 14 bases stayed unmatched. CDR3 length equals 17 residues. Per germline, CDR1 MNHEY and CDR2 SMNVEV (reference sequence). The CDR3 coding sequence is TGTGCCAGCAGGCGAATCATAGGACAGGGCAGGACCGGGGAGCTGTTTTTT. Translated, it gives CASRRIIGQGRTGELFF.

This chain links TRBV9 with TRBJ2-3, with 7 bases matching TRBD1. The V segment lost 2 bases and the J segment 2 bases; nucleotides outside the gene matches: 8. The CDR3 runs to 16 residues. CDR1 and CDR2 (germline): SGDLS, YYNGEE. Written as DNA, the CDR3 is TGTGCCAGCAGCGTTATGACAGGGAAACACACAGATACGCAGTATTTT. It codes for CASSVMTGKHTDTQYF.

The chain carries TRBV6-5 and TRBJ1-1; D is possibly TRBD1 (5 bases). V lost 8 bases and J lost 0, with 13 bases in between. The CDR3 sequence is 14 residues long. Germline V CDR1 and CDR2: MNHEY, SVGAGI. The DNA for the CDR3 is TGTGCCAGCGGACAACAGTTCATGAACACTGAAGCTTTCTTT. It codes for CASGQQFMNTEAFF.

The rearrangement uses TRBV2 and TRBJ2-7; a possible D gene is TRBD2 (5 bases). Looked up from germline, CDR1 is SNHLY and CDR2 is FYNNEI. The CDR3 is 14 amino acids. Trimming stripped 0 bases from V and 2 bases from J, with 8 bases between. The CDR3 DNA sequence: TGTGCCAGCAGTGAAGCGCCGGAGGCCTACGAGCAGTACTTC. As protein: CASSEAPEAYEQYF.

The chain joins TRBV7-6 to TRBJ1-2; weak D call: TRBD1 (6 bases). The germline V and J ends were trimmed by 5 bases and 0 bases, with 13 bases remaining between them. The CDR3 runs to 15 residues. Germline V gene sequence: CDR1 SGHVS, CDR2 FNYEAQ. The CDR3 nucleotides are TGTGCCAGCAGCCCCCGGGACACCACTAACTATGGCTACACCTTC. It encodes CASSPRDTTNYGYTF.

This clone was picked up one time. The chain is built from TRBV3-1 (or the pseudogene TRBV3-2) and TRBJ2-2; 9 nucleotides align to TRBD1. This CDR3 comprises 15 residues. V was clipped by 1 base and J by 5 bases; unmatched bases: 2. The germline V gene encodes CDR1 LGHDT and CDR2 YNNKEL (reference sequence). The CDR3 DNA reads as TGTGCCAGCAGCCAAGCGGGACAGGGAACCGGGGAGCTGTTTTTT. It specifies CASSQAGQGTGELFF.